What follows are 10 T cell receptor beta chains derived from one specimen sequenced in a study of early stage breast cancer tumors. The data were produced by immunoSEQ multiplex PCR, yet TCRdb's version contains in-frame clones alone and is incomplete. Of about 31,000 clones detected, almost 75% appear once; the ten largest clones hold around 4.6%. The sample was blood. These receptors were collected from a person aged 40 to 49 with breast cancer.

The chain is built from TRBV5-6 and TRBJ2-3, with D tentatively TRBD1 (5 bases). V lost 0 bases to trimming and J lost 2 bases, with 19 bases between them. Germline CDR1 reads SGHDT; CDR2 reads YYEEEE. CDR3 length: 18 amino acids. The CDR3 DNA sequence: TGTGCCAGCAGCTTGGACAGGTCGCACGTACTTTCCACAGATACGCAGTATTTT. Protein: CASSLDRSHVLSTDTQYF. Together with reference TRBV5-6 and TRBJ2-3, the CDR3 gives the full variable domain: DAGVTQSPTHLIKTRGQQVTLRCSPKSGHDTVSWYQQALGQGPQFIFQYYEEEERQRGNFPDRFSGHQFPNYSSELNVNALLLGDSALYLCASSLDRSHVLSTDTQYFGPGTRLTVL.

The rearrangement uses TRBV7-8 and TRBJ2-7, with D hard to call. The length of the CDR3 is 13 residues. V shed 4 bases and J shed 12 bases, with 19 bases lying between them. From germline, CDR1 is SGHVS and CDR2 FQNEAQ. The CDR3 here is CASSSSTEASPYF. DNA of the CDR3: TGTGCCAGCAGCTCTTCCACTGAGGCAAGTCCGTACTTC.

The chain recombines TRBV6-5 with TRBJ1-1; 9 nucleotides match TRBD1. The trim removed 6 bases at V and 1 base at J, leaving 6 bases unmatched. This CDR3 is 15 amino acids long. CDR1 is MNHEY, CDR2 SVGAGI, per germline. CDR3 loop: CASSQTGGRNTEAFF. The CDR3, as DNA: TGTGCCAGCAGCCAGACAGGGGGACGGAACACTGAAGCTTTCTTT.

This clone showed up just once. CDR3 DNA sequence: TGTGCCAGCAGCCCACAGGACGGTACAGATACGCAGTATTTT. It is translated as CASSPQDGTDTQYF. The rearrangement uses TRBV5-4 and TRBJ2-3; D is perhaps TRBD1 (5 bases). This CDR3 spans 14 amino acids. Deletions cut 4 bases from V and 3 bases from J, with 12 bases between. Germline V lookup: CDR1 SGHNT, CDR2 YYREEE (reference sequence).

V gene TRBV6-1 combines with J gene TRBJ2-1, with D tentatively TRBD1 (6 bases). Trimming removed 1 base at V and 10 bases at J, with 11 bases between. The CDR3 runs to 13 residues. Germline lookup yields CDR1 MNHNS and CDR2 SASEGT. The CDR3 reads CASSEEIGTEQFF. Written as DNA, the CDR3 is TGTGCCAGCAGTGAAGAAATTGGGACAGAGCAGTTCTTC.

This clone came up once. The V call is TRBV19, the J call TRBJ2-5; D possibly corresponds to TRBD2 (7 bases). The ends were cut back, 6 bases at V and 4 bases at J, with 15 bases in the middle. The CDR3 is 14 amino acids. CDR1 and CDR2 (germline): LNHDA, SQIVND (reference sequence). In nucleotides, the CDR3 is TGTGCCAGTAGCTTGGGGGGGCTCGGAGAGACCCAGTACTTC. Translating it yields CASSLGGLGETQYF.

The V call is TRBV11-3, the J call TRBJ1-2; unclear D gene. Trimming cost V 8 bases and J 2 bases, with 9 bases left between them. This CDR3 is built from 12 residues. Looked up from germline, CDR1 is SGHNT and CDR2 is YENEEA. Here the CDR3 DNA reads TGTGCCAGCTCAGCGGGGAACTATGGCTACACCTTC. It is translated as CASSAGNYGYTF.

V and J are TRBV4-3 and TRBJ1-1, with TRBD1 identical over 7 bases. This CDR3 has 15 residues. CDR1 is LGHNA and CDR2 is YSLEER in the germline V gene. V was clipped by 0 bases and J by 4 bases; unmatched bases: 5. CDR3 sequence: CASSQDRGLVTEAFF. CDR3 bases: TGCGCCAGCAGCCAAGATAGGGGGCTGGTCACTGAAGCTTTCTTT.

The chain couples TRBV7-9 to TRBJ2-2; D is possibly TRBD1 (6 bases). Trimming removed 8 bases from V and 7 bases from J, with 8 bases in between. The CDR3 has 11 amino acids. Germline CDR1 is SEHNR and CDR2 is FQNEAQ (reference sequence). CDR3: CASRGGGELFF. The CDR3 nucleotides read TGTGCCAGCCGAGGGGGCGGGGAGCTGTTTTTT.

The genes are TRBV19 and TRBJ1-1; 7 nucleotides align to TRBD1. CDR1 is LNHDA and CDR2 is SQIVND in the germline V gene (reference sequence). This CDR3 has 11 residues. After removal of 6 bases from V and 9 bases from J, the junction contained 4 bases not matched to a gene. CDR3 protein: CASSQQGKAFF. In DNA form, the CDR3 reads TGTGCCAGTAGCCAACAGGGGAAAGCTTTCTTT. Combining the CDR3 with reference TRBV19 and TRBJ1-1 gives the whole variable domain DGGITQSPKYLFRKEGQNVTLSCEQNLNHDAMYWYRQDPGQGLRLIYYSQIVNDFQKGDIAEGYSVSREKKESFPLTVTSAQKNPTAFYLCASSQQGKAFFGQGTRLTVV.